A single TCR beta chain is shown here with its context. The record originates from a study of CXCR3-negative and CXCR3-positive naive CD8 T cells. The method, 5' RACE with UMI labels, was used to prepare the TRB cDNA libraries. TCRdb reprocessed the 5' RACE reads; each CDR3 protein has one entry and no DNA is given. Its clone listing holds 41,000 or so distinct CDR3 sequences. The CDR3 has 15 amino acids. The germline V gene has CDR1 SGHTA and CDR2 FQGNSA. Sorting yielded triplicates of fewer than 350,000 cells for each CD8+ T cell subset. The receptor was isolated from a human donor in good health. Some clones in this sample may be carry-over from other donors' samples. Sequencing was performed on naive CXCR3- CD8+ T cells from blood. Subset reported: CD45RO-CCR7+CD27+CD95- naive CD8+ T cells lacking CXCR3 (TNR3-). V usage is TRBV7-2 and J usage is TRBJ2-7. This chain's CDR3 is CASSLDGSSSYEQYF. Together with reference TRBV7-2 and TRBJ2-7, the CDR3 gives the full variable domain: GAGVSQSPSNKVTEKGKDVELRCDPISGHTALYWYRQSLGQGLEFLIYFQGNSAPDKSGLPSDRFSAERTGGSVSTLTIQRTQQEDSAVYLCASSLDGSSSYEQYFGPGTRLTVT.